This T cell receptor beta chain was recovered during a study of blood T cell repertoires in COVID-19. Study context: The samples span acute and convalescent COVID-19 from the United States, Italy and Spain. Nucleic acid was either cDNA or gDNA, and it came from T cells, B-cell-depleted T cells, or PBMCs.

The CDR3 is made up of 16 amino acids. Germline V gene data show CDR1 as LNHDA and CDR2 as SQIVND (reference sequence). With 7 bases removed from V and 0 bases from J, the gap between germline ends came to 15 bases. Seattle cases were enrolled at active infection and followed longitudinally. This clone was detected once. Original data processing: It was from reference gene primer amplification that nucleated cell counts were estimated. The protocol was immunoSEQ multiplex PCR, while the TCRdb copy is restricted to in-frame clones and leaves out a portion. V and J calls and clone size are copied from that table; D and trimming were computed from the DNA. The sample gives 95,000 to 150,000 clones, around 81% of which show up once; 17% is in the top ten.

This TCR derives from a man aged 30 to 45 with COVID-19, enrolled during active disease. The sample comprised peripheral blood. V gene TRBV19 combines with J gene TRBJ1-4, with D perhaps TRBD1 (5 bases). As DNA, the CDR3 is TGTGCCAGTAAATCTCTCAGGACAACAACTAATGAAAAACTGTTTTTT. Its translation: CASKSLRTTTNEKLFF.